Each of the 6 T cell receptor beta chains below was sequenced from the same sample in a study of cytomegalovirus exposure and HLA in healthy donors. Amplification used 60 Vbeta primers and 13 Jbeta primers. The protocol was immunoSEQ multiplex PCR, while the TCRdb copy is restricted to in-frame clones and leaves out a portion. Of some 190,000 clones listed, about 88% are singletons. Sequenced: PBMCs. These receptors were obtained from a woman under 30 in good health and CMV-seronegative.

The chain combines TRBV5-1 with TRBJ2-7; the match to TRBD1 covers 12 bases. The germline CDR1 and CDR2 sequences are SGHRS and YFSETQ. The junction had 7 bases not matched to a gene; V was cut back by 4 bases and J by 5 bases. There are 15 residues in the CDR3. CDR3 nucleotide sequence: TGCGCCAGCAGCGTCGGGACAGGGGGCCATAACGAGCAGTACTTC. This sequence encodes CASSVGTGGHNEQYF. Full variable domain (outside the CDR3, taken from reference TRBV5-1 and TRBJ2-7): KAGVTQTPRYLIKTRGQQVTLSCSPISGHRSVSWYQQTPGQGLQFLFEYFSETQRNKGNFPGRFSGRQFSNSRSEMNVSTLELGDSALYLCASSVGTGGHNEQYFGPGTRLTVT.

This clone came up a few times. V is TRBV7-2 and J is TRBJ1-2; TRBD1 matches at 8 bases. Trimming removed 5 bases from V and 4 bases from J; junction bases left unmatched: 12. Germline V CDR1 and CDR2: SGHTA, FQGNSA. The CDR3 spans 16 residues. CDR3 in amino acids: CASSPRGNRGAYGYTF. In nucleotides, the CDR3 is TGTGCCAGCAGCCCTAGAGGGAACAGGGGGGCCTATGGCTACACCTTC.

This sequence joins TRBV6-5 and TRBJ1-3; D gene unclear. The length of the CDR3 is 16 residues. Germline V gene sequence: CDR1 MNHEY, CDR2 SVGAGI. V was pared by 0 bases and J by 0 bases, with 9 bases between. In nucleotides, the CDR3 is TGTGCCAGCAGTTACTCGACTGGCGGCTCTGGAAACACCATATATTTT. Its translation is CASSYSTGGSGNTIYF.

The chain employs TRBV30 and TRBJ2-7, with D uncertain. CDR3 size: 12 residues. In germline, CDR1 is GTSNPN, CDR2 SVGIG (reference sequence). The V gene lost 5 bases and the J gene lost 0 bases, with 8 bases spanning the gap. CDR3 nucleotide sequence: TGTGCCTGGGAGGTGAACTCCTACGAGCAGTACTTC. Translated, it gives CAWEVNSYEQYF.

The V and J genes are TRBV4-1 and TRBJ2-7, with TRBD2 as a possible D gene (6 bases). V was trimmed by 4 bases and J by 7 bases, leaving 23 bases between them. Germline values: CDR1 MGHRA, CDR2 YSYEKL. The CDR3 totals 16 residues. The CDR3 DNA reads as TGCGCCAGCAGCCCCGCGCCGGGGGACGGGCGAAGAGAGCAGTACTTC. Translation gives CASSPAPGDGRREQYF.

About this clone: The junction and the germline gene differ at one end; a read error may be behind it. The chain uses TRBV7-9 and TRBJ2-3, with 8 bases matching TRBD2. CDR3 length: 17 amino acids. Germline V gene sequence: CDR1 SEHNR, CDR2 FQNEAQ (reference sequence). Here the CDR3 reads CSSRPPTGTRETDTQYF. CDR3 nucleotide sequence: TGTTCCAGCAGACCCCCGACCGGGACTAGAGAGACAGATACGCAGTATTTT.